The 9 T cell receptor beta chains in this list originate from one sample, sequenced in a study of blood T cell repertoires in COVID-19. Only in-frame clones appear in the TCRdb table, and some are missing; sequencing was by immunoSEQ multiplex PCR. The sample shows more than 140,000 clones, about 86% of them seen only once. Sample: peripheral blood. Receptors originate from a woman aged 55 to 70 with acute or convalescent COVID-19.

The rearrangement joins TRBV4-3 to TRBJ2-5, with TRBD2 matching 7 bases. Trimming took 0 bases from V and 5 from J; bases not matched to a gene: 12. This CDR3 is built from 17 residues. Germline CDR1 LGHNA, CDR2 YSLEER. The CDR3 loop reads CASSQDGPGRETETQYF. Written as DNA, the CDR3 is TGCGCCAGCAGCCAAGATGGCCCGGGGAGGGAAACGGAGACCCAGTACTTC.

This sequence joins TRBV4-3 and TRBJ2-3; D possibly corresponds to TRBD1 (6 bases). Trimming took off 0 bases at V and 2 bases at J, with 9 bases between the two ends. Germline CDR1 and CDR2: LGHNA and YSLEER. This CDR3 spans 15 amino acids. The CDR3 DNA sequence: TGCGCCAGCAGCCAAGAAGGGGGACCCACAGATACGCAGTATTTT. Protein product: CASSQEGGPTDTQYF.

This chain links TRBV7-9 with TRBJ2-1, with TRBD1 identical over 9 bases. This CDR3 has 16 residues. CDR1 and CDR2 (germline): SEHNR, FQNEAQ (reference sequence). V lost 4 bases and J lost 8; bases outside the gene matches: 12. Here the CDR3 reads CASSSVTGGYWDEQFF. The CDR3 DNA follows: TGTGCCAGCAGCTCAGTCACAGGGGGCTATTGGGATGAGCAGTTCTTC. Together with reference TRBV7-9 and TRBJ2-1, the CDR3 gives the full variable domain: DTGVSQNPRHKITKRGQNVTFRCDPISEHNRLYWYRQTLGQGPEFLTYFQNEAQLEKSRLLSDRFSAERPKGSFSTLEIQRTEQGDSAMYLCASSSVTGGYWDEQFFGPGTRLTVL.

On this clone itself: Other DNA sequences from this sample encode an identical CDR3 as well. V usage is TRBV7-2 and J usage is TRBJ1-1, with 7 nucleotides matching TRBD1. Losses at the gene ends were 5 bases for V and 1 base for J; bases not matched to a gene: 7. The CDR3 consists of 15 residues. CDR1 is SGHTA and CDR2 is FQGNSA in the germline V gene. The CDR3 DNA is TGTGCCAGCAGCCTCTACACAGGGGAGAACACTGAAGCTTTCTTT. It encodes CASSLYTGENTEAFF.

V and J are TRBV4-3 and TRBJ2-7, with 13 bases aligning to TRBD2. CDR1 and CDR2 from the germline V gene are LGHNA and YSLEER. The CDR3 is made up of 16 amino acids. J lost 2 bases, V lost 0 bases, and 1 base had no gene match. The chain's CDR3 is CASSQDTSGGAYEQYF. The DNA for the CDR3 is TGCGCCAGCAGCCAAGACACTAGCGGGGGGGCCTACGAGCAGTACTTC.

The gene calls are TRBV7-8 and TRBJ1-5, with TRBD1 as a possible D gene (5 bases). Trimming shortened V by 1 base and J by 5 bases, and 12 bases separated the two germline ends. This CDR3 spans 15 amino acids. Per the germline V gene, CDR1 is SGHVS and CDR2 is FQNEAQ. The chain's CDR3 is CASSLGAGWHQPQHF. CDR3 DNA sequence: TGTGCCAGCAGCTTAGGGGCAGGGTGGCATCAGCCCCAGCATTTT.

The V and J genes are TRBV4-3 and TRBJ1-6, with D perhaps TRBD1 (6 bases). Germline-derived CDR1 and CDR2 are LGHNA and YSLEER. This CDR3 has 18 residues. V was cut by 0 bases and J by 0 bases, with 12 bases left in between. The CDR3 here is CASSQDPQTGSYNSPLHF. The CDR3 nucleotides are TGCGCCAGCAGCCAAGATCCCCAGACAGGCTCCTATAATTCACCCCTCCACTTT.

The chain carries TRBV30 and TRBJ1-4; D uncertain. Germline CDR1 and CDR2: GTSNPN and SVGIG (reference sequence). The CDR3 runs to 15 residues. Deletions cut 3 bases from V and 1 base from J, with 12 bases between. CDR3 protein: CAWSLAPGTNEKLFF. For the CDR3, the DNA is TGTGCCTGGAGCCTGGCCCCGGGAACTAATGAAAAACTGTTTTTT.

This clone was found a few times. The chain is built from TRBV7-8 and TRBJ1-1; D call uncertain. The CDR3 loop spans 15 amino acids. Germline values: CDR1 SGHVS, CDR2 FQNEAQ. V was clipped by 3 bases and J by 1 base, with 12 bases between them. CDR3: CASSFRGQRNTEAFF. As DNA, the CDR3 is TGTGCCAGCAGCTTTAGAGGGCAACGGAACACTGAAGCTTTCTTT.